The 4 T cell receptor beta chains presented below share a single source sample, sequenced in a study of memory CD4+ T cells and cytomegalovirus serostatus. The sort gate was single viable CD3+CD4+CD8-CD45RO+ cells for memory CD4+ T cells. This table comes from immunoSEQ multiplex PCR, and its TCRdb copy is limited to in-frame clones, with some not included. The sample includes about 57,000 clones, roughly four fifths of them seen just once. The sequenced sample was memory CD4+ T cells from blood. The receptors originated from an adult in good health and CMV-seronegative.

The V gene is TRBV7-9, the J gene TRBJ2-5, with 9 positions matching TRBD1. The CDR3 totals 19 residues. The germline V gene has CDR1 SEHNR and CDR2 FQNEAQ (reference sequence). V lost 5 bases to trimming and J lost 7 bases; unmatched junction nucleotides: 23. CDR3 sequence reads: CASSLPGTGQKRSKRTQYF. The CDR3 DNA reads TGTGCCAGCAGCCTCCCCGGGACAGGGCAGAAGCGGTCGAAGAGGACCCAGTACTTC.

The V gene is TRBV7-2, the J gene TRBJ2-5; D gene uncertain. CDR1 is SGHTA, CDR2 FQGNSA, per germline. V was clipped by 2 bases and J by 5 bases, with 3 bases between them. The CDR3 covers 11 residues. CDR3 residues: CASSLSETQYF. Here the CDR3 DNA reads TGTGCCAGCAGCTTAAGTGAGACCCAGTACTTC.

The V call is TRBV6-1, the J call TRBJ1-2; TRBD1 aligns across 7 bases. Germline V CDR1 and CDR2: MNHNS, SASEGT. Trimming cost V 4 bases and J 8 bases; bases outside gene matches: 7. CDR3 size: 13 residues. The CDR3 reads CASSGQGGGGYTF. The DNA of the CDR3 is TGTGCCAGCAGTGGACAGGGTGGAGGAGGCTACACCTTC.

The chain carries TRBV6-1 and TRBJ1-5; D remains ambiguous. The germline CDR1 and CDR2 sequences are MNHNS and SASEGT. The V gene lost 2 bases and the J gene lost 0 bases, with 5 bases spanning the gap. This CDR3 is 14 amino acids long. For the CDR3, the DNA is TGTGCCAGCAGTGAAACATATAGCAATCAGCCCCAGCATTTT. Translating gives CASSETYSNQPQHF.